This TCR beta chain was recovered during a study of prognosis after radiotherapy for stage I lung cancer. Study overall: Radiotherapy: SBRT, 3 to 5 fractions, biologically effective dose at least 100 Gy. With stereotactic body radiotherapy, no patient received any concurrent therapy.

Relative to its sample, this clonotype is medium-sized (0.01 to 0.1%). Deletions cut 0 bases from V and 7 bases from J, with 11 bases between. Germline V lookup: CDR1 SGDLS, CDR2 YYNGEE. The CDR3 consists of 15 residues. Peripheral venous blood was drawn in approximately 5.9-milliliter volumes, with a draw taken at each of two separate time points. Genomic DNA provided the template from which TCR beta CDR3 was amplified by two-round multiplex PCR. Used in first-round PCR were primers specific to each TRBV and TRBJ gene. TCRdb fed the multiplex PCR reads into MiXCR, producing one record per CDR3 protein. Here the sample spans about 14,000 distinct CDR3 sequences, approximately 30% being singletons.

The input for sequencing was PBMCs, taken before or after stereotactic body radiation therapy (not recorded which). This sequence was found in a donor aged 50 or older with non-small cell lung cancer. The chain combines TRBV9 with TRBJ1-6, with D possibly being TRBD1 (6 bases). CDR3 nucleotide sequence: TGTGCCAGCAGCGTAGGAGGGGGACCGAATTCACCCCTCCACTTT. Amino acid sequence: CASSVGGGPNSPLHF.